This T cell receptor (beta chain) was recovered during a study of blood T cell repertoires in COVID-19. TCRdb's table, derived via immunoSEQ multiplex PCR, lists solely in-frame clones and lacks some. Here the sample spans roughly 150,000 clones, around 80% being singletons. Participants had their cohort set by participant-reported clinical history. The length of the CDR3 is 15 residues. The J segment lost 4 bases and the V segment lost 4 bases, leaving 9 bases of the junction unmatched. Germline loops: CDR1 LGHNA, CDR2 YNFKEQ. The sequenced material came from PBMCs or T cells enriched from blood (not recorded which). The sequence was obtained from a woman between 45 and 65 years old who had recovered from COVID-19. The chain links TRBV4-2 to TRBJ1-2, with 7 bases that match TRBD1. The CDR3 sequence: CASSPQTGMGYGYTF. For the CDR3, the DNA is TGTGCCAGCAGCCCCCAGACAGGGATGGGCTATGGCTACACCTTC.